This is a list of T cell receptor beta chains from one sample in a study of blood T cell repertoires in COVID-19. TCRdb's copy holds only in-frame clones and misses some; the assay was immunoSEQ multiplex PCR. This sample yields tens of thousands of clones, of which 93% are seen a single time; about 5% belongs to the top ten. The material sequenced was peripheral blood. Every receptor here comes from a human donor in a cohort sampled during active COVID-19. Both conserved end residues are part of each CDR3. Each record gives: D gene, J gene, V gene, CDR3 protein, CDR3 DNA. D genes are given only for firm matches.

d_call: .
j_call: TRBJ2-3
v_call: TRBV7-8
cdr3_aa: CASSLVRASTDTQYF
cdr3_nt: TGTGCCAGCAGTTTAGTCAGGGCTAGCACAGATACGCAGTATTTT

d_call: .
j_call: TRBJ2-7
v_call: TRBV12-3/TRBV12-4
cdr3_aa: CASRAGTYEQYF
cdr3_nt: TGTGCCAGCCGGGCGGGGACCTACGAGCAGTACTTC

d_call: TRBD1
j_call: TRBJ2-3
v_call: TRBV6-1
cdr3_aa: CASSDPGQSTDTQYF
cdr3_nt: TGTGCCAGCAGTGACCCGGGACAGAGCACAGATACGCAGTATTTT

d_call: .
j_call: TRBJ1-1
v_call: TRBV5-4
cdr3_aa: CATQAVTEAFF
cdr3_nt: TGTGCCACCCAAGCGGTCACTGAAGCTTTCTTT

d_call: TRBD2
j_call: TRBJ2-2
v_call: TRBV3-1/TRBV3-2
cdr3_aa: CASTSLAGAENTGELFF
cdr3_nt: TGTGCCAGCACCTCACTAGCGGGGGCCGAGAACACCGGGGAGCTGTTTTTT

d_call: .
j_call: TRBJ1-2
v_call: TRBV5-5
cdr3_aa: CASSLVQSNYGYTF
cdr3_nt: TGTGCCAGCAGCTTGGTACAGTCTAACTATGGCTACACCTTC

d_call: .
j_call: TRBJ2-3
v_call: TRBV21-1
cdr3_aa: CASSKAVRGDSSTDTQYF
cdr3_nt: TGTGCCAGCAGCAAAGCCGTCCGAGGAGACAGCAGCACAGATACGCAGTATTTT

d_call: TRBD1
j_call: TRBJ2-3
v_call: TRBV5-1
cdr3_aa: CASSWQGGTDTQYF
cdr3_nt: TGCGCCAGCAGTTGGCAGGGGGGCACAGATACGCAGTATTTT

d_call: .
j_call: TRBJ1-2
v_call: TRBV27
cdr3_aa: CASSSDRNYGYTF
cdr3_nt: TGTGCCAGCAGTTCGGACAGAAACTATGGCTACACCTTC

d_call: .
j_call: TRBJ1-4
v_call: TRBV4-1
cdr3_aa: CASSPLGLSEKLFF
cdr3_nt: TGCGCCAGCAGCCCCCTAGGTCTCTCTGAAAAACTGTTTTTT

d_call: .
j_call: TRBJ1-1
v_call: TRBV3-1/TRBV3-2
cdr3_aa: CASSQVRAMNTEAFF
cdr3_nt: TGTGCCAGCAGCCAAGTCAGGGCAATGAACACTGAAGCTTTCTTT

d_call: TRBD1
j_call: TRBJ2-7
v_call: TRBV29-1
cdr3_aa: CSATGDLYEQYF
cdr3_nt: TGCAGCGCGACAGGGGACCTCTACGAGCAGTACTTC

d_call: .
j_call: TRBJ2-7
v_call: TRBV12-3/TRBV12-4
cdr3_aa: CASSGPEDNEQYF
cdr3_nt: TGTGCCAGCAGTGGCCCTGAGGACAACGAGCAGTACTTC

d_call: TRBD1
j_call: TRBJ1-1
v_call: TRBV6-2/TRBV6-3
cdr3_aa: CASSYGQGAHGTEAFF
cdr3_nt: TGTGCCAGCAGTTACGGGCAGGGGGCGCATGGCACTGAAGCTTTCTTT

d_call: TRBD2
j_call: TRBJ2-5
v_call: TRBV2
cdr3_aa: CASKKRGGLQETQYF
cdr3_nt: TGTGCCAGCAAAAAGCGGGGGGGACTGCAAGAGACCCAGTACTTC

d_call: TRBD1
j_call: TRBJ2-5
v_call: TRBV4-1
cdr3_aa: CASSQDRTTTGGQETQYF
cdr3_nt: TGCGCCAGCAGCCAAGATCGCACGACTACAGGGGGTCAAGAGACCCAGTACTTC